This TCR beta chain comes out of a study of CD8 T cells in Susac syndrome. The TEMRA cells underwent FACS enrichment, while the CD8+ and CD4+ T cells underwent negative isolation. RNA in amounts of roughly 0.5 to 1 ug was reverse transcribed with random hexamers. TCRdb analysed the immunoSEQ multiplex PCR reads with MiXCR anew, one entry per CDR3 protein. The sample contains about 75,000 distinct CDR3 sequences, around 94% of which appear only once. The germline V gene encodes CDR1 MNHEY and CDR2 SMNVEV (reference sequence). J was trimmed by 2 bases and V by 2 bases; bases with no gene match: 4. The CDR3 totals 15 residues.

Sequenced input: CD8+ T cells from PBMCs. This chain uses TRBV27 with TRBJ2-7; 9 bases align to TRBD1. This TCR derives from a human donor with Susac syndrome. The CDR3 DNA follows: TGTGCCAGCAGTTTAAGGACAGGGGATACCTACGAGCAGTACTTC. The encoded protein is CASSLRTGDTYEQYF.